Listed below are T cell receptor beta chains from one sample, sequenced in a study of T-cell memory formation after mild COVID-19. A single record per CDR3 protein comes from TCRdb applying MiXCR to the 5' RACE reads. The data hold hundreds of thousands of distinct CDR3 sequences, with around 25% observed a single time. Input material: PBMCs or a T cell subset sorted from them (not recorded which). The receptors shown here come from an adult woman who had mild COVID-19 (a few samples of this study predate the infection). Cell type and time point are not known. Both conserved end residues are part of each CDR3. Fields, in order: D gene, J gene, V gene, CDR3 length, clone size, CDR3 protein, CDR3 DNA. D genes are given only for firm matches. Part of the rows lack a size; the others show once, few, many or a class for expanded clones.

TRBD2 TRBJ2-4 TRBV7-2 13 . CASSLTSGDIQYF TGTGCCAGCAGCTTGACTAGCGGAGACATTCAGTACTTC
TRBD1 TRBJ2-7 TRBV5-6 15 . CASSPGTGGENEQYF TGTGCCAGCAGTCCCGGGACAGGGGGTGAGAACGAGCAGTACTTC
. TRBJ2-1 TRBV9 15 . CASSGRDGSLGEQFF TGTGCCAGCAGCGGCCGGGACGGCAGCCTAGGGGAGCAGTTCTTC
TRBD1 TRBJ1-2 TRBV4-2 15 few CASSHHRDRVNGYTF TGTGCCAGCAGCCATCACCGGGACAGGGTCAATGGCTACACCTTC
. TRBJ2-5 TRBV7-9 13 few CASSLAPRETQYF TGTGCCAGCAGCTTAGCGCCACGTGAGACCCAGTACTTC
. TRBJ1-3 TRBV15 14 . CATAFGGSGNTIYF TGTGCCACGGCGTTTGGAGGGTCTGGAAACACCATATATTTT
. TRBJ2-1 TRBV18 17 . CASSPQWGTRSYNEQFF TGTGCCAGCTCACCACAGTGGGGGACCAGATCCTACAATGAGCAGTTCTTC
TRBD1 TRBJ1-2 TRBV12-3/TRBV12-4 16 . CASSSPGTGVSYGYTF TGTGCCAGCAGTTCCCCTGGGACAGGAGTTTCCTATGGCTACACCTTC
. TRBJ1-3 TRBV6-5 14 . CASSYDNSGNTIYF TGTGCCAGCAGTTACGACAATTCTGGAAACACCATATATTTT
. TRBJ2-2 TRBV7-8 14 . CASSLGGQAGELFF TGTGCCAGCAGCTTAGGGGGTCAGGCCGGGGAGCTGTTTTTT
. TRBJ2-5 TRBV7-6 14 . CASSLGPRQETQYF TGTGCCAGCAGCTTAGGTCCCAGGCAAGAGACCCAGTACTTC
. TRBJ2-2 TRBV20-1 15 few CSARAAGRNTGELFF TGCAGTGCTAGAGCGGCAGGGCGGAACACCGGGGAGCTGTTTTTT